These T cell receptor beta chains were read from a single sample in a study of T cells after yellow fever vaccination. One entry per CDR3 protein, called by TCRdb with MiXCR from the 5' RACE reads. The sample records fewer than 350,000 distinct CDR3 sequences, 7.5% to 9% being singletons. Here the sequenced sample was PBMCs, taken on the day of the first yellow fever vaccination. Every receptor here comes from a man between 18 and 29 years old who received the YFV17D yellow fever vaccine. Both conserved end residues are trimmed from each CDR3.

j_call: TRBJ2-4
v_call: TRBV12-3/TRBV12-4
cdr3_aa: ATAGGLPKNIQY

j_call: TRBJ2-7
v_call: TRBV5-6
cdr3_aa: ASSTGQGAYEQY

j_call: TRBJ1-1
v_call: TRBV5-1
cdr3_aa: ASSLEGIGTEAF

j_call: TRBJ1-1
v_call: TRBV25-1
cdr3_aa: ASSEGQGTTEAF

j_call: TRBJ2-1
v_call: TRBV28
cdr3_aa: ASSFPESSYNEQF

j_call: TRBJ2-7
v_call: TRBV18
cdr3_aa: ASSPPSFSGGGYEQY

j_call: TRBJ1-2
v_call: TRBV5-1
cdr3_aa: ASSPGQGVGGYT

j_call: TRBJ1-5
v_call: TRBV20-1
cdr3_aa: SARLIVGQPQH

j_call: TRBJ1-2
v_call: TRBV5-6
cdr3_aa: ASSSGPYGYT

j_call: TRBJ2-3
v_call: TRBV7-9
cdr3_aa: ASSFEVDTQY

j_call: TRBJ2-1
v_call: TRBV12-5
cdr3_aa: ASGAPSQGVSYNEQF

j_call: TRBJ1-3
v_call: TRBV6-1
cdr3_aa: ASTTTVHSGNTIY

j_call: TRBJ2-1
v_call: TRBV24-1
cdr3_aa: ATSEALGLNEQF

j_call: TRBJ2-3
v_call: TRBV30
cdr3_aa: AWRVAGGSDTQY

j_call: TRBJ1-5
v_call: TRBV7-2
cdr3_aa: ASSLFITGNQPQH

j_call: TRBJ1-1
v_call: TRBV7-8
cdr3_aa: ASSLGFVNTEAF

j_call: TRBJ2-5
v_call: TRBV6-2/TRBV6-3
cdr3_aa: ASSYRWETQY

j_call: TRBJ2-2
v_call: TRBV5-1
cdr3_aa: ASSFDRAGELF

j_call: TRBJ1-4
v_call: TRBV20-1
cdr3_aa: SARGGRAEKLF

j_call: TRBJ1-4
v_call: TRBV7-9
cdr3_aa: ASSLVSSTNEKLF

j_call: TRBJ2-2
v_call: TRBV6-2/TRBV6-3
cdr3_aa: ASSYSIEQGAYTGELF

j_call: TRBJ2-1
v_call: TRBV7-9
cdr3_aa: ASSPRQVGSYNEQF

j_call: TRBJ2-3
v_call: TRBV27
cdr3_aa: ASSPTSGDTDTQY

j_call: TRBJ1-4
v_call: TRBV5-1
cdr3_aa: ASSLIGAEKLF